The present T cell receptor beta chain was sequenced within a study of T cells in Graves' hyperthyroidism and ophthalmopathy (dated by TCRdb to between 2018 and 2021). General notes on the study: To identify TCR V-J signatures that set the groups apart, the researchers used a discovery cohort of more than 95 patients, made up of 40 to 45 with Graves' ophthalmopathy and about 60 with stable Graves' hyperthyroidism. The 75 to 100 discovery patients were divided at random into training and test sets in a 7:3 ratio. Prospective prediction of ophthalmopathy was tested in an independent validation cohort consisting of about 19 hyperthyroidism patients and some 16 patients who later progressed to ophthalmopathy. After sampling, hyperthyroidism patients received methimazole starting at 30 mg daily, and ophthalmopathy patients received high-dose intravenous methylprednisolone. The paper reports TCR Vbeta CDR3 sequencing of approximately 140 peripheral blood samples: fewer than 50 ophthalmopathy, over 70 hyperthyroidism and around 17 progressor patients. In several Graves' hyperthyroidism patients, the study also compared T-cell repertoires from thyroid tissue with T-cell repertoires from blood. What the work shows at the level of the full study, not this receptor alone: A model built on a 13 V-J signature distinguished ophthalmopathy from stable hyperthyroidism, reaching 87.88% sensitivity and about 81% specificity in cross-validation and 80%/75% in testing. Blood samples also contained most of the expanded thyroid clonotypes (frequency above 0.001), which suggests that blood repertoires may reflect thyroid immune responses. In validation, the model predicted progression to ophthalmopathy a median of roughly 6.5 months before onset, with over 55% sensitivity and about 72% specificity. Sample size was not statistically predetermined, and blinding of investigators to group allocation was not performed.

Many counts were recorded for this clonotype. Which antigen it targets is not known. No clone much larger than this one lies a single base away; base qualities are absent. The TCR beta CDR3 regions were amplified from the RNA transcripts. The TCR CDR3 was subjected to a first round of RT-PCR using the HTBI primer set and the Qiagen OneStep RT-PCR kit. The libraries were constructed in a second round of multiplex PCR and then size-selected and purified. Libraries were sequenced paired-end with 100 bp reads on an Illumina HiSeq2000. In the source study's methods: Raw data were processed with SOAPnuke, discarding reads with adapters, uncalled bases, mean Phred below 15, or no exact constant-primer or identifier match. High-quality paired reads were merged using COPE v1.2.5, and each unique nucleotide sequence was defined as a clonotype. MiTCR v1.1 was used to align the clonotypes against IMGT TRBV, TRBD and TRBJ reference segments. Only V-J combinations with frequency above 0.0001, covering approximately 99% of repertoires, were analysed. The TCS score was defined as F50 (clonal expansion) divided by E x V (chaos), with BLOSUM62-based TCRdist calculated between CDR3 peptides within each V-J. Welch's t-statistics and random forest reduced just over 500 V-J features to around 14, which were used in a naive Bayes classifier (R e1071). Thyroid-blood repertoire similarity was quantified with the Morisita-Horn index. The public sequencing data were trimmed at Q25 with fastp and processed into clonotypes with MiXCR by TCRdb, which kept only in-frame beta chains. Entries that share a CDR3 protein sequence are merged under the most common genes and DNA. The V and J calls come from TCRdb's annotation, not from the publication. The sample table contains 500,000 to 600,000 distinct CDR3 sequences; only one count was recorded for around 46% of them. Together, the top ten hold more than 7.5% of the sample.

V is cut back by 8 bases and J by 3 bases, with 3 bases in the junction unmatched. From cysteine to phenylalanine, the CDR3 is 13 amino acids long. CDR3 DNA only is kept here, 39 bases in frame from base 1. Stable Graves' hyperthyroidism was defined as no progression to ophthalmopathy during 18 months of follow-up. The hyperthyroidism patients were between 18 and 65 years old and newly diagnosed, with a disease duration of less than 2 months. Exclusion was applied to patients with uncontrolled infections, other autoimmune diseases, pregnancy or lactation. Diagnoses were based on clinical symptoms, serum thyroxine and TRAb, thyroid ultrasound and orbital computed tomography. Total RNA was extracted with Trizol reagent, and quality was checked on an Agilent 2100 Bioanalyzer.

Here the chain combines TRBV12-3 or TRBV12-4 and TRBJ2-7, and 11 junctional nucleotides match TRBD2. Sequenced input: peripheral blood or thyroid tissue (not recorded which). The clonotype originates from a woman between 18 and 29 years old with Graves' hyperthyroidism. The bases are TGTGCCAGCGGGACTAGCGGATTCTACGAGCAGTACTTC. The encoded protein is CASGTSGFYEQYF.